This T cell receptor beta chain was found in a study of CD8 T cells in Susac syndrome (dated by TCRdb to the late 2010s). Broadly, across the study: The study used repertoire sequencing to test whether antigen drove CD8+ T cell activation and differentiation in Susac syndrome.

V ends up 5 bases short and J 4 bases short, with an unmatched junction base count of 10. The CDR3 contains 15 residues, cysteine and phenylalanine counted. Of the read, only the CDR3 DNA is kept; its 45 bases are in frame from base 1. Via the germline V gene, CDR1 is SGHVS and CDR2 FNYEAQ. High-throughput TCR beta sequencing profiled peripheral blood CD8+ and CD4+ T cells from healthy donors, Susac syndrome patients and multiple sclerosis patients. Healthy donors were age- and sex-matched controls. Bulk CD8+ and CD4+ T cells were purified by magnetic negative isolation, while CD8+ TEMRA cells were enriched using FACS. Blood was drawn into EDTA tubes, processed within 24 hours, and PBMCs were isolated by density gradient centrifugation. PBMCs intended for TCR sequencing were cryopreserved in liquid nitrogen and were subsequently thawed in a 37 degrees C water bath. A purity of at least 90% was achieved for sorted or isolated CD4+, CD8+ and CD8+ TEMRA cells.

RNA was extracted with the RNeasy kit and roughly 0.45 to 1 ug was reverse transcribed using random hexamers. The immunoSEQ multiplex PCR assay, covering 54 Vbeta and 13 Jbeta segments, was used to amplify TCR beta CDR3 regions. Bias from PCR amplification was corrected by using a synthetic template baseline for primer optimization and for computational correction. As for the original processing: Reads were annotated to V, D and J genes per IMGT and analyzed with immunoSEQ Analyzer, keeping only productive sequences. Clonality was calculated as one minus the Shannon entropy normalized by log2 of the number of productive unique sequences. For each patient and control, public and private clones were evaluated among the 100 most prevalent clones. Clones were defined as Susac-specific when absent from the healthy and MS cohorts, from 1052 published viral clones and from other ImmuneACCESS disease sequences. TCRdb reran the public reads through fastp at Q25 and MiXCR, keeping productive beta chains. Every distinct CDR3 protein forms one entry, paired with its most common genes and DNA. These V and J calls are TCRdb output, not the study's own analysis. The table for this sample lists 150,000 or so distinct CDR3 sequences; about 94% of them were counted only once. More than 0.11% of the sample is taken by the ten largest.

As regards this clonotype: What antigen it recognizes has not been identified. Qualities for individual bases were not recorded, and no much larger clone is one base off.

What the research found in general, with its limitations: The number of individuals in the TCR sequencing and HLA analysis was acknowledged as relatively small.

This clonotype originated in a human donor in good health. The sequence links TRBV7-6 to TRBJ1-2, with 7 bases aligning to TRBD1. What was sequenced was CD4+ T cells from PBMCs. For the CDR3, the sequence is CASSVSEGAGYGYTF. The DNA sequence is TGTGCCAGCAGCGTAAGTGAGGGGGCTGGCTATGGCTACACCTTC. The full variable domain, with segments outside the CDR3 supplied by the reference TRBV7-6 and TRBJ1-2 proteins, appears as GAGVSQSPRYKVTKRGQDVALRCDPISGHVSLYWYRQALGQGPEFLTYFNYEAQQDKSGLPNDRFSAERPEGSISTLTIQRTEQRDSAMYRCASSVSEGAGYGYTFGSGTRLTVV.